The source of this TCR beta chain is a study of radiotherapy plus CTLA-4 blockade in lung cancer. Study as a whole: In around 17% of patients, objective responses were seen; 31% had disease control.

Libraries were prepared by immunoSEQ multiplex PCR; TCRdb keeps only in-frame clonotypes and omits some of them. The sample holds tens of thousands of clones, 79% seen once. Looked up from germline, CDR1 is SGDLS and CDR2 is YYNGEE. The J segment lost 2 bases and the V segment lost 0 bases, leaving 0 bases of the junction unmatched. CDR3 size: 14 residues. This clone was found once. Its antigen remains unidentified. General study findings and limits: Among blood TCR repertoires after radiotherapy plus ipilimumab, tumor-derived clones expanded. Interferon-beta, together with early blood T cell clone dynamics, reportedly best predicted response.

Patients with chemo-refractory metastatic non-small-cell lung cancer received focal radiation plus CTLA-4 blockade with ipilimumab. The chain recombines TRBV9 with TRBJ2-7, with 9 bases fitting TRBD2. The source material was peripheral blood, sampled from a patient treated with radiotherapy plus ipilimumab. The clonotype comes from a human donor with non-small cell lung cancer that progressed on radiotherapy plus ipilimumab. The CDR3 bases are TGTGCCAGCAGCGTAGCTAGCGGGACCTACGAGCAGTACTTC. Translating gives CASSVASGTYEQYF.